The clone carrying this T cell receptor beta chain was found a few times. Antigen specificity is unknown. The sample belongs to a study of blood T cells in healthy people across ages. Regarding the study as a whole: Versus aged donors, long-lived donors had higher diversity and more naive CD4+ cells.

CDR1 is SGHRS and CDR2 is YFSETQ in the germline V gene. Trimming left V 3 bases short and J 5 bases short, with 18 bases between. This CDR3 is 15 amino acids long. Sample-barcoded 5' priming and a J-beta primer mix drove a second PCR of 7 to 11 cycles. One entry per CDR3 protein, called by TCRdb with MiXCR from the 5' RACE reads. The profile shows 1.8 million or so distinct CDR3 sequences, approximately 40% of them singletons. This receptor was taken from a human donor in good health. V usage is TRBV5-1 and J usage is TRBJ2-7; D is perhaps TRBD1 (6 bases). What was sequenced was blood. In DNA form, the CDR3 reads TGCGCCAGCAGCTCCTCCGGGACAATAAATCACGAGCAGTACTTC. Translated: CASSSSGTINHEQYF.